Following are 29 T cell receptor beta chains from one sample sequenced in a study of T cells after somatic rescue of genetic block (dated by TCRdb to about 2020). The library was obtained by the immunoSEQ multiplex PCR assay. TCRdb stores this immuneACCESS table with in-frame sequences only. Part of the clones is absent; in the studies checked, under half of the shortfall reflects unresolved V genes, and no reason is known for the rest. The sample table holds around 100,000 clones, of which just over 90% were seen once. The ten biggest clones cover approximately 1.4% of the sample. The sample consisted of peripheral blood mononuclear cells (PBMCs). Receptor source: a woman aged 18-29 years.

The CDR3 DNA is TGTGCCAGCAGCGTAGATCCGGTAATAAACACTGAAGCTTTCTTT. Encoded protein: CASSVDPVINTEAFF. The chain links TRBV9 to TRBJ1-1; no firm D call. The V end lost 0 bases, the J end lost 2 bases, and 11 bases lay between the germline ends. The CDR3 length is 15 residues. Germline values: CDR1 SGDLS, CDR2 YYNGEE. Using reference TRBV9 and TRBJ1-1 for the parts outside the CDR3, the full variable domain is DSGVTQTPKHLITATGQRVTLRCSPRSGDLSVYWYQQSLDQGLQFLIQYYNGEERAKGNILERFSAQQFPDLHSELNLSSLELGDSALYFCASSVDPVINTEAFFGQGTRLTVV.

The chain employs TRBV9 and TRBJ2-2; D perhaps matches TRBD1 (6 bases). V lost 3 bases to trimming and J lost 6 bases, with 9 bases between them. The CDR3 spans 13 residues. Germline loops: CDR1 SGDLS, CDR2 YYNGEE. The CDR3 DNA reads TGTGCCAGCAGCGCCGGACAGTCCGGGGAGCTGTTTTTT. Its translation is CASSAGQSGELFF.

CDR3 residues: CAIMGLAGKYEQYF. Written as DNA, the CDR3 is TGTGCCATCATGGGACTAGCGGGGAAGTACGAGCAGTACTTC. The chain couples TRBV10-3 to TRBJ2-7; 13 bases are a match to TRBD2. Trimming removed 7 bases from V and 4 bases from J; junction bases left unmatched: 4. Germline values: CDR1 ENHRY, CDR2 SYGVKD. The length of the CDR3 is 14 residues.

V is TRBV7-7 and J is TRBJ2-5; 7 positions match TRBD2. The CDR3 is 13 residues long. Germline trimming cut 5 bases from V and 2 bases from J; bases unmatched to any gene: 2. The germline V gene has CDR1 SSHAT and CDR2 FNYEAQ (reference sequence). As DNA, the CDR3 is TGTGCCAGCAGCCGGGACTATCAAGAGACCCAGTACTTC. Translated, it gives CASSRDYQETQYF.

V and J are TRBV2 and TRBJ1-1; 7 bases fit TRBD1. From germline, CDR1 is SNHLY and CDR2 FYNNEI. Trimming at V came to 4 bases and at J to 4 bases, leaving 9 bases not matched to a gene. The CDR3 runs to 15 residues. The CDR3 DNA is TGTGCCAGCAGTGCCAGGACAGGCGAGATCACTGAAGCTTTCTTT. Its translation: CASSARTGEITEAFF.

This clone has just one count. CDR3 residues: CASSEALRWRRNSPLHF. CDR3 coding DNA: TGTGCCAGCAGTGAAGCGCTTCGGTGGAGAAGAAATTCACCCCTCCACTTT. This chain uses TRBV6-1 with TRBJ1-6; D unresolved. V lost 0 bases to trimming and J lost 7 bases, with 16 bases between them. The germline CDR1 and CDR2 sequences are MNHNS and SASEGT. The CDR3 covers 17 residues.

This clone appeared a few times. The J gene is TRBJ1-6, the V gene TRBV30; tentative D call: TRBD1 (6 bases). The CDR3 loop spans 12 amino acids. V was pared by 6 bases and J by 9 bases, with 12 bases between. Germline assignment: CDR1 GTSNPN and CDR2 SVGIG (reference sequence). CDR3 nucleotide sequence: TGTGCCTGTGACAGGCACGCTTCACCCCTCCACTTT. This codes for CACDRHASPLHF.

The rearrangement joins TRBV5-4 to TRBJ1-4; D not resolved. Germline V lookup: CDR1 SGHNT, CDR2 YYREEE (reference sequence). Trimming took off 2 bases at V and 3 bases at J, with 11 bases between the two ends. This CDR3 is 15 amino acids long. DNA of the CDR3: TGTGCCAGCAGCTTCACCCCGGGCCCTAATGAAAAACTGTTTTTT. It codes for CASSFTPGPNEKLFF.

This clone was observed a handful of times. This same CDR3 is encoded by further DNA sequences in the sample. J is TRBJ1-2 and V is TRBV2; TRBD1 might be the D (6 bases). Germline V lookup: CDR1 SNHLY, CDR2 FYNNEI. The CDR3 is 12 amino acids. V lost 3 bases and J 4 bases, leaving 6 bases between the germline ends. The CDR3 DNA reads as TGTGCCAGCAGTGAGACAGGCTATGGCTACACCTTC. Protein product: CASSETGYGYTF.

In its sample, this clone was seen once. V is TRBV6-4 and J is TRBJ2-1; either TRBD1 or TRBD2 may supply D (5 bases each). Germline V CDR1 and CDR2: MRHNA, SNTAGT. Trimming removed 5 bases from V and 5 bases from J, with 16 bases in between. CDR3 length: 15 amino acids. CDR3 DNA sequence: TGTGCCAGCAGTACTGACAGCGGACGCCACAATGAGCAGTTCTTC. It is translated as CASSTDSGRHNEQFF.

The chain has TRBV9 and TRBJ2-7, with 11 bases matching TRBD1. CDR1 is SGDLS, CDR2 YYNGEE, per germline. This CDR3 contains 20 residues. After removal of 0 bases from V and 0 bases from J, the junction contained 14 bases not matched to a gene. CDR3 bases: TGTGCCAGCAGCGTAGGGCATCGGACAGGGGGCCGTCCCAACTCCTACGAGCAGTACTTC. This encodes CASSVGHRTGGRPNSYEQYF. The full variable domain, completed using reference TRBV9 and TRBJ2-7, is DSGVTQTPKHLITATGQRVTLRCSPRSGDLSVYWYQQSLDQGLQFLIQYYNGEERAKGNILERFSAQQFPDLHSELNLSSLELGDSALYFCASSVGHRTGGRPNSYEQYFGPGTRLTVT.

The chain carries TRBV12-5 and TRBJ2-2; D may match TRBD1 or TRBD2 (5 bases each). The length of the CDR3 is 13 residues. The germline V and J ends were trimmed by 4 bases and 4 bases, with 7 bases remaining between them. CDR1 and CDR2 from the germline V gene are LGHNT and FRNRAP. The CDR3 sequence is CASGWGTTGELFF. The DNA for the CDR3 is TGTGCTAGTGGTTGGGGGACCACCGGGGAGCTGTTTTTT.

This chain links TRBV30 with TRBJ1-2; D gene uncertain. CDR1 is GTSNPN and CDR2 is SVGIG in the germline V gene (reference sequence). This CDR3 region has 11 residues. Trimming left V 8 bases short and J 10 bases short, with 17 bases between. CDR3 in amino acids: CAVNNGLVYTF. CDR3 DNA: TGTGCCGTAAATAATGGGCTCGTCTACACCTTC.

The J gene is TRBJ2-7, the V gene TRBV9, with 7 positions matching TRBD2. The V segment lost 0 bases and the J segment 0 bases; nucleotides outside the gene matches: 3. The CDR3 loop spans 15 amino acids. The germline gives CDR1 SGDLS, CDR2 YYNGEE. The CDR3 DNA sequence: TGTGCCAGCAGCGTAGTGCGGGGGAGCTCCTACGAGCAGTACTTC. This encodes CASSVVRGSSYEQYF. Full variable domain (remainder filled in from reference TRBV9 and TRBJ2-7): DSGVTQTPKHLITATGQRVTLRCSPRSGDLSVYWYQQSLDQGLQFLIQYYNGEERAKGNILERFSAQQFPDLHSELNLSSLELGDSALYFCASSVVRGSSYEQYFGPGTRLTVT.

This clone was counted a single time. The gene calls are TRBV19 and TRBJ1-2, with D possibly being TRBD1 (6 bases). The V end lost 4 bases, the J end lost 2 bases, and 11 bases lay between the germline ends. The CDR3 has 14 residues. The germline gives CDR1 LNHDA, CDR2 SQIVND (reference sequence). DNA of the CDR3: TGTGCCAGTAGTACCCGGGACACCAACTATGGCTACACCTTC. Its protein product is CASSTRDTNYGYTF.

The chain is built from TRBV5-1 and TRBJ2-5; 7 bases line up with TRBD1. Germline V gives CDR1 SGHRS, CDR2 YFSETQ. Trimming removed 7 bases from V and 2 bases from J; junction bases left unmatched: 5. This CDR3 region has 13 residues. CDR3 in amino acids: CASSRDRQETQYF. CDR3 coding DNA: TGCGCCAGCTCCCGGGACAGACAAGAGACCCAGTACTTC. The full variable domain, rest sourced from reference TRBV5-1 and TRBJ2-5, is KAGVTQTPRYLIKTRGQQVTLSCSPISGHRSVSWYQQTPGQGLQFLFEYFSETQRNKGNFPGRFSGRQFSNSRSEMNVSTLELGDSALYLCASSRDRQETQYFGPGTRLLVL.

The chain links TRBV9 to TRBJ1-1; D is possibly TRBD1 (6 bases). CDR1 SGDLS and CDR2 YYNGEE come from the germline V gene. CDR3 length equals 18 residues. V lost 0 bases and J lost 1, with 19 bases in between. CDR3 nucleotides: TGTGCCAGCAGCGTAGAAGGCGGAGGTTGGGGGGCGAACACTGAAGCTTTCTTT. This sequence encodes CASSVEGGGWGANTEAFF.

The chain employs TRBV7-6 and TRBJ2-3; D not resolved. Germline lookup yields CDR1 SGHVS and CDR2 FNYEAQ. Trimming left V 2 bases short and J 4 bases short, with 16 bases between. CDR3 size: 16 residues. Here the CDR3 DNA reads TGTGCCAGCAGCTTAACAACAGTTGGTTCCCCAGATACGCAGTATTTT. As protein: CASSLTTVGSPDTQYF.

This clone occurred once. V usage is TRBV5-5 and J usage is TRBJ2-5; D is ambiguous. CDR3 length equals 14 residues. Trimming removed 4 bases from V and 5 bases from J, with 15 bases in between. Germline assignment: CDR1 SGHKS and CDR2 YYEKEE (reference sequence). The CDR3: CASSGIVGWETQYF. Here the CDR3 DNA reads TGTGCCAGCAGCGGAATAGTGGGTTGGGAGACCCAGTACTTC. The whole variable domain, remainder taken from reference TRBV5-5 and TRBJ2-5, is DAGVTQSPTHLIKTRGQQVTLRCSPISGHKSVSWYQQVLGQGPQFIFQYYEKEERGRGNFPDRFSARQFPNYSSELNVNALLLGDSALYLCASSGIVGWETQYFGPGTRLLVL.

This sequence joins TRBV5-1 and TRBJ1-6, with D possibly being TRBD1 (6 bases). The CDR3 has 19 amino acids. Trimming stripped 0 bases from V and 10 bases from J, with 26 bases between. CDR1 and CDR2 (germline): SGHRS, YFSETQ. As DNA, the CDR3 is TGCGCCAGCAGCTTGGCCTATTCGGGACTACCAGGGGAAAAATCACCCCTCCACTTT. Protein: CASSLAYSGLPGEKSPLHF.

This chain uses TRBV7-9 with TRBJ2-7, with D perhaps TRBD2 (6 bases). This CDR3 has 14 residues. From germline, CDR1 is SEHNR and CDR2 FQNEAQ (reference sequence). The V end lost 8 bases, the J end lost 0 bases, and 14 bases lay between the germline ends. The CDR3 nucleotides are TGTGCCAGCGCCGGACGGGGGAGCTCCTACGAGCAGTACTTC. Translation gives CASAGRGSSYEQYF.

This clone was seen only once. V is TRBV9 and J is TRBJ2-5, with D maybe TRBD1 (6 bases). Trimming pared 1 base from V and 5 bases from J, leaving 12 bases between. Germline CDR1 and CDR2: SGDLS and YYNGEE. This CDR3 has 14 residues. The CDR3 bases are TGTGCCAGCAGCGTACAGGGAGACAGGGAGACCCAGTACTTC. It codes for CASSVQGDRETQYF.

V usage is TRBV11-2 and J usage is TRBJ2-7; 7 positions agree with TRBD2. The V gene's germline CDR1 is SGHAT and CDR2 FQNNGV. The ends lost 1 base at V and 3 bases at J; junction bases unmatched: 9. This CDR3 is built from 16 residues. CDR3 sequence: CASSLAQAGTGYEQYF. The CDR3 nucleotides read TGTGCCAGCAGCTTAGCCCAAGCGGGGACTGGCTACGAGCAGTACTTC.

The CDR3 DNA sequence: TGCGCCAGCAGTCACCTTCAAGAACAGGGTAGGTATGGCTACACCTTC. It specifies CASSHLQEQGRYGYTF. The chain uses TRBV23-1 and TRBJ1-2; possible D gene TRBD1, 6 bases. TRBV23-1 is assigned to the ORF class and has an uncertain function. CDR3 length: 16 amino acids. V lost 3 bases to trimming and J lost 5 bases, with 19 bases between them.

V and J are TRBV6-5 and TRBJ1-2; the D is unclear. The V end lost 2 bases, the J end lost 0 bases, and 10 bases lay between the germline ends. The CDR3 sequence is 15 residues long. Germline V gene lookup returns CDR1 MNHEY and CDR2 SVGAGI. This CDR3 is CASSYGPIANYGYTF. CDR3 DNA: TGTGCCAGCAGTTACGGGCCTATAGCTAACTATGGCTACACCTTC.

The chain is built from TRBV6-4 and TRBJ2-2, with 10 bases lining up with TRBD1. The germline gives CDR1 MRHNA, CDR2 SNTAGT. J gave up 4 bases and V 4 bases, and 9 bases lay outside the gene matches. There are 17 residues in the CDR3. DNA for the CDR3: TGTGCCAGCAGTGTAAATCCGGGACAGGGGTTCACCGGGGAGCTGTTTTTT. Its protein is CASSVNPGQGFTGELFF.

The V and J genes are TRBV19 and TRBJ2-3, with unresolved D. The CDR3 is made up of 13 amino acids. With 5 bases removed from V and 7 bases from J, the gap between germline ends came to 13 bases. The germline CDR1 and CDR2 sequences are LNHDA and SQIVND (reference sequence). This CDR3 reads CASSAWLSNTQYF. The CDR3, as DNA: TGTGCCAGTAGTGCGTGGCTTTCCAATACGCAGTATTTT.

This chain links TRBV5-1 with TRBJ2-5; D is undetermined. From germline, CDR1 is SGHRS and CDR2 YFSETQ. Trimming pared 0 bases from V and 5 bases from J, leaving 14 bases between. This CDR3 comprises 15 residues. The CDR3 nucleotides are TGCGCCAGCAGCTTGGCCGCGGTTCTACAGGAGACCCAGTACTTC. Residues: CASSLAAVLQETQYF.

The chain employs TRBV29-1 and TRBJ2-1; D possibly uses TRBD1 or TRBD2 (5 bases each). The CDR3 sequence is 16 residues long. Germline loops: CDR1 SQVTM, CDR2 ANQGSEA. V was clipped by 3 bases and J by 4 bases, with 19 bases between them. CDR3 amino acids: CSVDLDSSRGYNEQFF. CDR3 in DNA: TGCAGCGTTGACCTCGACAGTTCTCGAGGGTACAATGAGCAGTTCTTC.